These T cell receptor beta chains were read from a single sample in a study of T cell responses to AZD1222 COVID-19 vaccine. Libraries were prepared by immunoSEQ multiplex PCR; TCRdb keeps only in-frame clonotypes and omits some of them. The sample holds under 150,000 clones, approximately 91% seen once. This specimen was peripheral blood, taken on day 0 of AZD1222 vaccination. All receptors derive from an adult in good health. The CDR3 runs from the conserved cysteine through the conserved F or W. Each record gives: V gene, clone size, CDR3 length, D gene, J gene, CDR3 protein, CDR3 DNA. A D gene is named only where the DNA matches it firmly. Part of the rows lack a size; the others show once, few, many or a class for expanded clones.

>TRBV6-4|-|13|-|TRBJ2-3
CATAREYTDTQYF
TGTGCCACCGCCAGGGAATACACAGATACGCAGTATTTT
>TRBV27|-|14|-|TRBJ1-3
CASSPPSPGNTIYF
TGTGCCAGCAGTCCTCCATCCCCTGGAAACACCATATATTTT
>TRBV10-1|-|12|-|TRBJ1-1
CASSGANTEAFF
TGCGCCAGCAGTGGGGCAAACACTGAAGCTTTCTTT
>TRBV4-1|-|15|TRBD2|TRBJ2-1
CASTRLAGVYNEQFF
TGCGCCAGCACTCGACTAGCGGGAGTATACAATGAGCAGTTCTTC
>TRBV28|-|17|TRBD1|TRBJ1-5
CASSLWAGTGGNQPQHF
TGTGCCAGCAGTTTATGGGCGGGGACAGGGGGGAATCAGCCCCAGCATTTT
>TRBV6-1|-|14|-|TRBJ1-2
CASSDIALGSGYTF
TGTGCCAGCAGTGATATCGCTCTTGGATCTGGCTACACCTTC
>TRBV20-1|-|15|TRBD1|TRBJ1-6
CSAREPGQAAGPLHF
TGCAGTGCTCGTGAGCCGGGACAGGCAGCCGGGCCCCTCCACTTT
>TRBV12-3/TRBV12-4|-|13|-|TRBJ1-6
CASMRRNNSPLHF
TGTGCCAGCATGCGGCGGAATAATTCACCCCTCCACTTT
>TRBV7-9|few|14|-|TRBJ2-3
CASSLAEGTDTQYF
TGTGCCAGCAGCTTAGCTGAGGGCACAGATACGCAGTATTTT
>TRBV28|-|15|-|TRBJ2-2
CASGRYRGGPGELFF
TGTGCCAGCGGCCGCTACAGGGGGGGTCCCGGGGAGCTGTTTTTT
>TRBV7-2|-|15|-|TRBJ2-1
CASSPRSLGSNEQFF
TGTGCCAGCAGCCCCAGGAGCCTCGGGTCGAATGAGCAGTTCTTC
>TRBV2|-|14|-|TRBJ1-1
CASSVPGWNTEAFF
TGTGCCAGCAGTGTGCCGGGGTGGAACACTGAAGCTTTCTTT
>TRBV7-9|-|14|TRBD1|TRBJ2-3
CASSSQGALDTQYF
TGTGCCAGCAGCTCACAGGGGGCTTTGGATACGCAGTATTTT
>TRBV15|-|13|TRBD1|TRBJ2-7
CATSRGGRGEQYF
TGTGCCACAAGCCGAGGGGGCAGGGGGGAGCAGTACTTC
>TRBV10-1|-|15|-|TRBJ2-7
CASSDIRGPTDEQYF
TGCGCCAGCAGTGACATCAGGGGCCCCACCGACGAGCAGTACTTC
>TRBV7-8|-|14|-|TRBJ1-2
CASSPDRANYGYTF
TGTGCCAGCAGCCCGGACAGAGCTAACTATGGCTACACCTTC
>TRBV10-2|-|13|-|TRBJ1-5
CASSENSNQPQHF
TGCGCCAGCAGTGAAAACAGTAATCAGCCCCAGCATTTT
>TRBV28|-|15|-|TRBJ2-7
CASTFGSGSADEQYF
TGTGCCAGCACCTTCGGGTCCGGGAGTGCGGACGAGCAGTACTTC
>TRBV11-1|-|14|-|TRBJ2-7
CASSYMARVSEQYF
TGTGCCAGCAGCTACATGGCCAGGGTAAGCGAGCAGTACTTC
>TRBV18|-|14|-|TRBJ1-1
CASSLGTANTEAFF
TGTGCCAGCTCACTGGGGACTGCGAACACTGAAGCTTTCTTT
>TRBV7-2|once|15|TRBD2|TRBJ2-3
CASSLEAGGGDTQYF
TGTGCCAGCAGCTTAGAGGCGGGAGGCGGTGATACGCAGTATTTT
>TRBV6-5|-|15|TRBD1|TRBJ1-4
CASSPGQGISEKLFF
TGTGCCAGCAGTCCAGGACAGGGGATTTCTGAAAAACTGTTTTTT
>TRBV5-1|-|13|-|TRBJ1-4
CASSPTGDEKLFF
TGCGCCAGCAGCCCCACCGGGGATGAAAAACTGTTTTTT
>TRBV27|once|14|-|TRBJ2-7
CASSLSGEAYEQYF
TGTGCCAGCAGTTTATCTGGGGAAGCCTACGAGCAGTACTTC
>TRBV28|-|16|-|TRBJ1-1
CASSPGIGGFNTEAFF
TGTGCCAGCAGCCCGGGTATCGGGGGTTTCAACACTGAAGCTTTCTTT
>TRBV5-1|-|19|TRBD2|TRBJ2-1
CASSLVVAGVPHSYNEQFF
TGCGCCAGCAGCTTGGTGGTAGCGGGAGTCCCCCACTCCTACAATGAGCAGTTCTTC
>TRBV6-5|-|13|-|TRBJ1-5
CASSYRGNQPQHF
TGTGCCAGCAGTTACCGGGGCAATCAGCCCCAGCATTTT
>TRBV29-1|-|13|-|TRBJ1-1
CSVAPSPEGKAFF
TGCAGCGTCGCCCCCTCGCCCGAGGGGAAAGCTTTCTTT
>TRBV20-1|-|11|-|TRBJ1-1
CSAQTGTEAFF
TGCAGTGCTCAGACAGGCACTGAAGCTTTCTTT
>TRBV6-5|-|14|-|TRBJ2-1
CASSPRGPEDEQFF
TGTGCCAGCAGTCCGAGAGGGCCAGAGGATGAGCAGTTCTTC
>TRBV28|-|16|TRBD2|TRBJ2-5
CASSPRTSGRKETQYF
TGTGCCAGCAGTCCCCGGACTAGCGGGAGGAAAGAGACCCAGTACTTC
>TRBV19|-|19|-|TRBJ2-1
CASSIDRGGSLLLYNEQFF
TGTGCCAGTAGTATAGATCGCGGGGGCTCTCTCCTCCTATACAATGAGCAGTTCTTC
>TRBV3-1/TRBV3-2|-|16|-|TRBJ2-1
CASSYLALSSYNEQFF
TGTGCCAGCAGTTATTTAGCGTTGTCCTCCTACAATGAGCAGTTCTTC
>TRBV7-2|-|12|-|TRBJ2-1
CASSLRVHEQFF
TGTGCCAGCAGCTTACGGGTCCATGAGCAGTTCTTC
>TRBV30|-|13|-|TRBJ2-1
CAWGKRAYNEQFF
TGTGCCTGGGGGAAGCGGGCATACAATGAGCAGTTCTTC
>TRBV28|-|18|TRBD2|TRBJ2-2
CASTLLRGVSRYTGELFF
TGTGCCAGCACTCTTCTCCGGGGGGTCAGCCGTTACACCGGGGAGCTGTTTTTT
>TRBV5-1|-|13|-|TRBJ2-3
CASSPRLTDTQYF
TGCGCCAGCAGCCCCCGGCTCACAGATACGCAGTATTTT
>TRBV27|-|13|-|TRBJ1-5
CASSSGVSQPQHF
TGTGCCAGCAGTTCAGGGGTCAGTCAGCCCCAGCATTTT
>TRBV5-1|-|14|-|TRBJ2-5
CASGLSGPWETQYF
TGCGCCAGCGGGCTTTCGGGGCCCTGGGAGACCCAGTACTTC
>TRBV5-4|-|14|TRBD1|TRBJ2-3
CASLRDRSTDTQYF
TGTGCCAGTTTGCGGGACAGGAGCACAGATACGCAGTATTTT
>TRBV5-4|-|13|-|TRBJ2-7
CASSSPGIHEQYF
TGTGCCAGCAGCTCCCCGGGAATACACGAGCAGTACTTC
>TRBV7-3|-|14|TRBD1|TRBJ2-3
CASSTGTGGDTQYF
TGTGCCAGCAGCACCGGGACAGGGGGCGATACGCAGTATTTT
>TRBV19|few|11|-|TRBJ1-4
CASRLGENWLF
TGTGCCTCTCGCCTAGGCGAAAATTGGCTTTTT
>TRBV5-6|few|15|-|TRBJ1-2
CASSLGWGRDYGYTF
TGTGCCAGCAGCTTGGGGTGGGGACGAGATTATGGCTACACCTTC
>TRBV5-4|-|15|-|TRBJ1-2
CASSTPRGANYGYTF
TGTGCCAGCAGCACGCCTAGGGGAGCTAACTATGGCTACACCTTC
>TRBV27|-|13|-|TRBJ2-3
CASSLRFTDTQYF
TGTGCCAGCAGTTTAAGGTTCACAGATACGCAGTATTTT
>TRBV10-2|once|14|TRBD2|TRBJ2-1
CASSGTSAHNEQFF
TGCGCCAGCAGTGGGACTAGCGCACACAATGAGCAGTTCTTC
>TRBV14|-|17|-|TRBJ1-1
CASSQDKTSRLNTEAFF
TGTGCCAGCAGCCAAGATAAAACGTCCCGTTTGAACACTGAAGCTTTCTTT
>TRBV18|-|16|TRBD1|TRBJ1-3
CASSPADRVIGNTIYF
TGTGCCAGCTCACCCGCAGACAGGGTGATTGGAAACACCATATATTTT
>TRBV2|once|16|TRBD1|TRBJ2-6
CASSGDRVAGANVLTF
TGTGCCAGCAGCGGGGACAGGGTCGCTGGGGCCAACGTCCTGACTTTC
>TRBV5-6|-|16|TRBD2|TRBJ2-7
CASSLGLADPSYEQYF
TGTGCCAGCAGCTTGGGACTAGCGGACCCCTCCTACGAGCAGTACTTC
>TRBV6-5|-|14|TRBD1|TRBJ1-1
CASKKMEGATEAFF
TGTGCCAGCAAGAAAATGGAGGGGGCTACTGAAGCTTTCTTT
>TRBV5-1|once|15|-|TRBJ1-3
CASSPGHNSGNTIYF
TGCGCCAGCAGCCCGGGACATAACTCTGGAAACACCATATATTTT
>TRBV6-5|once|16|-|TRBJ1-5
CASSYSKRGVGKPQHF
TGTGCCAGCAGTTACTCGAAAAGGGGAGTAGGTAAGCCCCAGCATTTT
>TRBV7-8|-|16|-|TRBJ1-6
CASSLGGSGGGSPLHF
TGTGCCAGCAGCTTAGGGGGTTCGGGCGGAGGCTCACCCCTCCACTTT
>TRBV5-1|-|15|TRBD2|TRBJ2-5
CASSSAGASQETQYF
TGCGCCAGCAGCTCCGCGGGAGCGTCCCAAGAGACCCAGTACTTC
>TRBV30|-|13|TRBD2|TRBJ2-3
CALIRGREDTQYF
TGTGCCCTCATTCGCGGGAGGGAAGATACGCAGTATTTT
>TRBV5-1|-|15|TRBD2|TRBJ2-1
CASSSAGLTYNEQFF
TGCGCTAGCAGCTCCGCGGGACTAACGTACAATGAGCAGTTCTTC
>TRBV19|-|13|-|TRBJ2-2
CASSIISTGELFF
TGTGCCAGTAGTATAATTAGTACCGGGGAGCTGTTTTTT